Below are 8 T cell receptor beta chains sequenced from a single sample in a study of CD8 T cells in ankylosing spondylitis. TCRdb re-called the 5' RACE reads through MiXCR, storing one row per CDR3 protein. The repertoire consists of 120,000 or so distinct CDR3 sequences, with approximately 15% occurring once and the leading ten covering 2.5% to 3%. Sequences were obtained from blood, either unsorted or a sorted T cell fraction (not recorded which). The receptors come from a female donor with ankylosing spondylitis or in good health (not recorded which).

In this sample, this clonotype turned up a few times. The V gene is TRBV9, the J gene TRBJ2-7; tentatively, D is TRBD2 (6 bases). The CDR3 length is 17 residues. Trimming took 0 bases from V and 5 from J, leaving 21 bases between them. Germline CDR1 SGDLS, CDR2 YYNGEE. DNA for the CDR3: TGTGCCAGCAGCGTAGATATAGGGTCTAGCGATCTCCACGAGCAGTACTTC. Encoded protein: CASSVDIGSSDLHEQYF. The entire variable domain, with the rest obtained from reference TRBV9 and TRBJ2-7, is as follows: DSGVTQTPKHLITATGQRVTLRCSPRSGDLSVYWYQQSLDQGLQFLIQYYNGEERAKGNILERFSAQQFPDLHSELNLSSLELGDSALYFCASSVDIGSSDLHEQYFGPGTRLTVT.

Notes on this clonotype: A much bigger clone sits one base away, suggesting this may be a read error. CDR3 coding DNA: TGTGCCAGTAGTACGGTGTTGAGCACTGAAGCTTTCTTT. It encodes CASSTVLSTEAFF. This rearrangement joins TRBV19 to TRBJ1-1; D not certain. The ends were cut back, 4 bases at V and 4 bases at J, with 10 bases in the middle. Germline-derived CDR1 and CDR2 are LNHDA and SQIVND (reference sequence). CDR3 length equals 13 residues.

The sample holds many counts of this clonotype. The gene calls are TRBV28 and TRBJ1-4; D is uncertain. The germline V gene encodes CDR1 MDHEN and CDR2 SYDVKM. V was clipped by 10 bases and J by 8 bases, with 20 bases between them. This CDR3 spans 14 amino acids. CDR3 nucleotides: TGTGCCACCGTGCCGGGCGCGGCGCTCGAAAAACTGTTTTTT. This sequence encodes CATVPGAALEKLFF.

At least ten counts were recorded for this clonotype. The chain couples TRBV29-1 to TRBJ2-7; tentative D call: TRBD1 (5 bases). The ends were cut back, 7 bases at V and 0 bases at J, with 10 bases in the middle. There are 12 residues in the CDR3. Germline V gene sequence: CDR1 SQVTM, CDR2 ANQGSEA. CDR3 nucleotide sequence: TGCAGCGCTAAGGACAACTCCTACGAGCAGTACTTC. Its translation is CSAKDNSYEQYF.

This clonotype was detected a few times. The chain carries TRBV12-3 or TRBV12-4 and TRBJ1-6; D is ambiguous. Trimming stripped 8 bases from V and 8 bases from J, with 16 bases between. This CDR3 is 14 amino acids long. The CDR3 sequence is CASASTIGDSPLHF. CDR3 DNA: TGTGCCAGCGCTTCTACCATTGGGGATTCACCCCTCCACTTT.

Of note for this clonotype: This may be a read error, as it is one base from a much larger clone. As the CDR3 is not closed by the conserved phenylalanine or tryptophan, this likely results from a read error. The gene calls are TRBV9 and TRBJ1-1; D remains unclear. Germline assignment: CDR1 SGDLS and CDR2 YYNGEE. The V gene lost 0 bases and the J gene lost 2 bases, with 5 bases spanning the gap. The CDR3 runs to 13 residues. The CDR3 protein is CASSVDRNTEAFL. The CDR3, as DNA: TGTGCCAGCAGCGTAGATCGCAACACTGAAGCTTTCTTG.

The chain has TRBV3-1 and TRBJ2-1, with 12 bases aligning to TRBD1. With 1 base clipped from V and 5 bases from J, the junction kept 3 bases outside the gene matches. CDR1 and CDR2 from the germline V gene are LGHDT and YNNKEL (reference sequence). There are 16 residues in the CDR3. In nucleotides, the CDR3 is TGTGCCAGCAGCCAAGTCGGGACAGGGGGCCACAATGAGCAGTTCTTC. Its protein product is CASSQVGTGGHNEQFF.

The chain has TRBV7-8 and TRBJ2-2; 8 bases fit TRBD2. The V gene end was trimmed by 5 bases and the J gene end by 5 bases; junction bases not matched to a gene: 7. This CDR3 spans 15 amino acids. Germline lookup yields CDR1 SGHVS and CDR2 FQNEAQ. CDR3 nucleotide sequence: TGTGCCAGCAGCCCGGGACTAGTTCGTACCGGGGAGCTGTTTTTT. Encoded protein: CASSPGLVRTGELFF.